The sample holds many counts of the clone carrying this T cell receptor (beta chain). These data belong to a study of T-cell memory formation after mild COVID-19. Via MiXCR, TCRdb re-called the 5' RACE reads, giving one row per CDR3 protein. The data contain a few hundred thousand distinct CDR3 sequences, 27% of them singletons. V lost 1 base to trimming and J lost 1 base; unmatched junction nucleotides: 1. The germline V gene encodes CDR1 SGHTA and CDR2 FQGNSA. CDR3 length: 16 residues. This clonotype was sampled from an adult woman who had mild COVID-19 (a few samples of this study predate the infection). Cell type and time point are not known. The chain uses TRBV7-2 and TRBJ2-1; 10 bases are a match to TRBD2. Sequenced input: PBMCs or a T cell subset sorted from them (not recorded which). This chain's CDR3 is CASSLVAGGSYNEQFF. Here the CDR3 DNA reads TGTGCCAGCAGCTTAGTAGCGGGAGGTTCCTACAATGAGCAGTTCTTC.